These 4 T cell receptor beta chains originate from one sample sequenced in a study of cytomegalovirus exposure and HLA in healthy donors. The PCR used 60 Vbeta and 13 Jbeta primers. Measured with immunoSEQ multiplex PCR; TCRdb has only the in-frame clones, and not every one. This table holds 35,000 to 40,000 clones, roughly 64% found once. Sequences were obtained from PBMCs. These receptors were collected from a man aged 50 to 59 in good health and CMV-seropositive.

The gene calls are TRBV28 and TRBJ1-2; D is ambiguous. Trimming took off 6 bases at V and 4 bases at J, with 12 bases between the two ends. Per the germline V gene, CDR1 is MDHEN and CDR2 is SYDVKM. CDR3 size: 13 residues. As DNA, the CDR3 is TGTGCCAGCAGACCAACAAGTGCCTATGGCTACACCTTC. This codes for CASRPTSAYGYTF.

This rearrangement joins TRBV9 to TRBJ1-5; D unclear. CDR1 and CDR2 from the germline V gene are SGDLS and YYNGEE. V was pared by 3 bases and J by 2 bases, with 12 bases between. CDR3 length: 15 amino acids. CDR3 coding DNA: TGTGCCAGCAGCGCCGGAGTCGGGGGCAATCAGCCCCAGCATTTT. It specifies CASSAGVGGNQPQHF. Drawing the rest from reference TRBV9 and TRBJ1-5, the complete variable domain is DSGVTQTPKHLITATGQRVTLRCSPRSGDLSVYWYQQSLDQGLQFLIQYYNGEERAKGNILERFSAQQFPDLHSELNLSSLELGDSALYFCASSAGVGGNQPQHFGDGTRLSIL.

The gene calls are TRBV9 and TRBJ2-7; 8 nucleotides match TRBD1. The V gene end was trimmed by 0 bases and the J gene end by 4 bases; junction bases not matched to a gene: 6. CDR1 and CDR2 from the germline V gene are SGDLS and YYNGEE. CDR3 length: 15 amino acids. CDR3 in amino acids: CASSVEGTGLYEQYF. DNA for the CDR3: TGTGCCAGCAGCGTAGAGGGGACAGGACTGTACGAGCAGTACTTC.

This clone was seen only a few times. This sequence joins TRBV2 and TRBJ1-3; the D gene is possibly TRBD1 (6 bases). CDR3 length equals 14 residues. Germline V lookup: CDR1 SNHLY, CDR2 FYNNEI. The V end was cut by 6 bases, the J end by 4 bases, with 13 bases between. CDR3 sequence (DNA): TGTGCCAGCAGCATCCGGACAGAGGGAAACACCATATATTTT. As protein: CASSIRTEGNTIYF.